A single T cell receptor beta chain is shown here with its context. The antigen remains unidentified. The germline CDR1 and CDR2 sequences are LNHDA and SQIVND (reference sequence). The CDR3 consists of 15 residues. The V end was cut by 7 bases, the J end by 1 base, with 13 bases between. The source of the sample is a study of cytomegalovirus exposure and HLA in healthy donors. Study-wide findings and caveats: Generally TCR sequences proved uncommon, though certain public TCRs appeared in numerous donors. According to a later analysis, TCR clusters from the first cohort tended to co-occur in the 100 to 150 validation repertoires.

TCRdb's table, derived via immunoSEQ multiplex PCR, lists solely in-frame clones and lacks some. The data hold roughly 260,000 clones, with 90% observed a single time. Sequencing was performed on PBMCs. The TCR sequence derives from a woman younger than 30 in good health and CMV-seronegative. The genes are TRBV19 and TRBJ2-2; D possibly corresponds to TRBD2 (5 bases). CDR3: CASTGGRKNTGELFF. The CDR3 region has the DNA TGTGCCAGTACCGGAGGCAGAAAGAACACCGGGGAGCTGTTTTTT. Drawing the rest from reference TRBV19 and TRBJ2-2, the complete variable domain is DGGITQSPKYLFRKEGQNVTLSCEQNLNHDAMYWYRQDPGQGLRLIYYSQIVNDFQKGDIAEGYSVSREKKESFPLTVTSAQKNPTAFYLCASTGGRKNTGELFFGEGSRLTVL.